This T cell receptor beta chain was sequenced for a study of vaccination and CD4 T cells after COVID-19. Details on this clonotype: Its antigen is not identified.

V was pared by 5 bases and J by 5 bases, with 20 bases of the junction left unmatched. There are 18 residues in the CDR3. Germline loops: CDR1 DFQATT, CDR2 SNEGSKA (reference sequence). Indicated treatment: roughly 10-day PBMC culture with coronavirus spike peptide pools or control peptides (ViraFEST assay). Sequencing of DNA taken from cultured CD4+ T cells relied on the Oncomine TCR Beta short-read assay. Using its own MiXCR run on the PCR reads, TCRdb lists one record per CDR3 protein. This sample carries over 15,000 distinct CDR3 sequences, more than 40% of them seen once, and the ten largest clones take 4% to 4.5%. The study's findings and limits: Spike mono-reactivity was evident in 304 of the 307 vaccine-specific clones derived from convalescent patients.

What was sequenced was CD4+ T cells from blood, cultured in vitro. The receptor was isolated from a human donor who had recovered from COVID-19. V is TRBV20-1 and J is TRBJ2-4, with 8 bases matching TRBD1. The CDR3 spells CSAYIRDRNVDIQNIQYF. DNA for the CDR3: TGCAGTGCTTATATCCGGGACAGGAACGTCGATATCCAAAACATTCAGTACTTC.